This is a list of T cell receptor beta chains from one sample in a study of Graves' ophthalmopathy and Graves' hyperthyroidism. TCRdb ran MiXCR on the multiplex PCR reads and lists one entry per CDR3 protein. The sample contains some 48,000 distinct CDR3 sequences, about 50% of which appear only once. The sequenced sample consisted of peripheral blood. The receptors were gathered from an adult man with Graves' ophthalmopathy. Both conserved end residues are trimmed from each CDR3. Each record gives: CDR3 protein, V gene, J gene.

CDR3aa: SAAHRDRGSEQY
v_gene: TRBV20-1
j_gene: TRBJ2-7

CDR3aa: ASSLALEGLHEQY
v_gene: TRBV5-8
j_gene: TRBJ2-7

CDR3aa: ASSVNSGSTNEKLF
v_gene: TRBV19
j_gene: TRBJ1-4

CDR3aa: ASSFRLATYSEQF
v_gene: TRBV7-9
j_gene: TRBJ2-1

CDR3aa: ASRQTGGGYEQY
v_gene: TRBV5-4
j_gene: TRBJ2-7

CDR3aa: AISGDRSYEQY
v_gene: TRBV10-3
j_gene: TRBJ2-7

CDR3aa: ASSYSLAGITDTQY
v_gene: TRBV6-2/TRBV6-3
j_gene: TRBJ2-3

CDR3aa: ASSLGSGSNTGELF
v_gene: TRBV7-2
j_gene: TRBJ2-2

CDR3aa: ASRSGGGSHGYT
v_gene: TRBV7-9
j_gene: TRBJ1-2

CDR3aa: ASSLDGAYNEQF
v_gene: TRBV7-9
j_gene: TRBJ2-1

CDR3aa: ASSAGLAGPADTQH
v_gene: TRBV5-1
j_gene: -

CDR3aa: ASSLVVRTDNEQF
v_gene: TRBV28
j_gene: TRBJ2-1

CDR3aa: ASSSGLAGGPKKEQY
v_gene: TRBV7-2
j_gene: TRBJ2-7

CDR3aa: ASSLARDGDYGYT
v_gene: TRBV7-8
j_gene: TRBJ1-2

CDR3aa: ASSVGGGLF
v_gene: TRBV9
j_gene: TRBJ2-2

CDR3aa: ASGSSGYDEQY
v_gene: TRBV5-4
j_gene: TRBJ2-7

CDR3aa: ATSIRRDPNTEAF
v_gene: TRBV15
j_gene: TRBJ1-1

CDR3aa: ASRDRDTEAF
v_gene: TRBV27
j_gene: TRBJ1-1

CDR3aa: ASSQQGYSGNTIY
v_gene: TRBV11-2
j_gene: TRBJ1-3

CDR3aa: SARDGTSGTYNEQF
v_gene: TRBV20-1
j_gene: TRBJ2-1

CDR3aa: ASSVTSGGALF
v_gene: TRBV7-2
j_gene: TRBJ2-1

CDR3aa: SALAGGREKLF
v_gene: TRBV20-1
j_gene: TRBJ1-4

CDR3aa: ASGPPYQGRGNEQY
v_gene: TRBV6-6
j_gene: TRBJ2-7

CDR3aa: SARSLNRGTENYGYT
v_gene: TRBV20-1
j_gene: TRBJ1-2

CDR3aa: ASRQAGAEAF
v_gene: TRBV19
j_gene: TRBJ1-1